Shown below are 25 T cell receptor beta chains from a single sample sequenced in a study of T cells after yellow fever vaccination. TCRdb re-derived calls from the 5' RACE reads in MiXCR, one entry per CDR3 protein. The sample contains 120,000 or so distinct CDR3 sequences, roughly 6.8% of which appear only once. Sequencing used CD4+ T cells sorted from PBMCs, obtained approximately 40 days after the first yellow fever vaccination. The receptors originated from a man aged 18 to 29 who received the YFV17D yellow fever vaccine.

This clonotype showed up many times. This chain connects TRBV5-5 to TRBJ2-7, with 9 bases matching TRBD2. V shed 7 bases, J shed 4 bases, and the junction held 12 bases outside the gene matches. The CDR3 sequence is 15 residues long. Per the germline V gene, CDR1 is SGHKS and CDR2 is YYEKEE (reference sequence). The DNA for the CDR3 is TGTGCCAGCGAAAGGACTAGCGCCGAAAAATACGAGCAGTACTTC. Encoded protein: CASERTSAEKYEQYF.

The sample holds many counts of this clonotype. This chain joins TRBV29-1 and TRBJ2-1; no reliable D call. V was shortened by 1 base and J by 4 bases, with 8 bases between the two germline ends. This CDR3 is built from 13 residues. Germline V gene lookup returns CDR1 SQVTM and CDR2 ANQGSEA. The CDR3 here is CSVEVGAYNEQFF. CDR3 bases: TGCAGCGTTGAAGTGGGTGCGTACAATGAGCAGTTCTTC.

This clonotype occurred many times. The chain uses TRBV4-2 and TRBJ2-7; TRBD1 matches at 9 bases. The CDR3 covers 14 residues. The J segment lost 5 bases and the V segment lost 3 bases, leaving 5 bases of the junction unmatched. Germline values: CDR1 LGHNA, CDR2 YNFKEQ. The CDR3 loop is CASSQGTGTDEQYF. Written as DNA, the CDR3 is TGTGCCAGCAGCCAGGGGACAGGGACGGACGAGCAGTACTTC.

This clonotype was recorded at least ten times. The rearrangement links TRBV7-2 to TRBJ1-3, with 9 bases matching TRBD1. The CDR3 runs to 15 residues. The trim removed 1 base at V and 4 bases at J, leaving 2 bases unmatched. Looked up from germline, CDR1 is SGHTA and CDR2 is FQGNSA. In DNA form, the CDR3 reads TGTGCCAGCAGCTTAGTCGGGACAGGGGGAAACACCATATATTTT. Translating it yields CASSLVGTGGNTIYF.

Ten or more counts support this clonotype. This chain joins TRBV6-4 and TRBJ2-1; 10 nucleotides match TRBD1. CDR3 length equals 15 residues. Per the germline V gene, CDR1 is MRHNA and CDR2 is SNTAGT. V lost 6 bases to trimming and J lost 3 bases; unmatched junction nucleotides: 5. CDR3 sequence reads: CASSAGDRGYNEQFF. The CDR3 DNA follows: TGTGCCAGCAGCGCCGGGGACAGGGGCTACAATGAGCAGTTCTTC.

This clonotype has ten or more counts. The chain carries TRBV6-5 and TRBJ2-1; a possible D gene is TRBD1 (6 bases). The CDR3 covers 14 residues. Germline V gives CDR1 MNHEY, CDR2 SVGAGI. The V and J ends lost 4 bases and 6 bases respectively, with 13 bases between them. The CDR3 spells CASSSRTASNEQFF. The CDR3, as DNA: TGTGCCAGCAGTTCACGGACAGCTTCCAATGAGCAGTTCTTC.

The CDR3 protein is CSARSLPAQPQHF. The CDR3, as DNA: TGCAGTGCTAGATCCCTCCCGGCACAGCCCCAGCATTTT. V gene TRBV20-1 combines with J gene TRBJ1-5; D gene uncertain. CDR3 length: 13 residues. The germline CDR1 and CDR2 sequences are DFQATT and SNEGSKA (reference sequence). With 2 bases removed from V and 7 bases from J, the gap between germline ends came to 12 bases.

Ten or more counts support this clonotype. CDR3 nucleotides: TGTGCCAGCCAAGAGCGGGGGGGCTACGAGCAGTACTTC. As protein: CASQERGGYEQYF. The rearrangement uses TRBV27 and TRBJ2-7, with TRBD2 matching over 10 bases. CDR1 is MNHEY and CDR2 is SMNVEV in the germline V gene (reference sequence). This CDR3 is 13 amino acids long. V trimming: 8 bases; J trimming: 3 bases; junction bases outside the gene matches: 4.

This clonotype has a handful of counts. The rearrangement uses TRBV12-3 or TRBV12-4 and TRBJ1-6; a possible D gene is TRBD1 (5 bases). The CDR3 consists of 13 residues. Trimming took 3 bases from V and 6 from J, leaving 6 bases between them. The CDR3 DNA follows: TGTGCCAGCAGTTTCGACAGTAATTCACCCCTCCACTTT. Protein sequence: CASSFDSNSPLHF.

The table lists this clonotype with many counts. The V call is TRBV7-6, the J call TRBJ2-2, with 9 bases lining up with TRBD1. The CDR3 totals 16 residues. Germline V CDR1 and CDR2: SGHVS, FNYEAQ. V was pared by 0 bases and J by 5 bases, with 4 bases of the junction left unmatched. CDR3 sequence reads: CASSLALGQGTGELFF. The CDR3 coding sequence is TGTGCCAGCAGCTTAGCTCTGGGACAGGGAACCGGGGAGCTGTTTTTT.

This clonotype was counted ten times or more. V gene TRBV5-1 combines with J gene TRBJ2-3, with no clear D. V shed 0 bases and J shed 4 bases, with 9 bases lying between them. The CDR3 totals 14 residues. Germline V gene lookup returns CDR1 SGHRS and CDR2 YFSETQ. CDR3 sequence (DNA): TGCGCCAGCAGCTTGGGCAGCGTCCCAGATACGCAGTATTTT. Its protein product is CASSLGSVPDTQYF.

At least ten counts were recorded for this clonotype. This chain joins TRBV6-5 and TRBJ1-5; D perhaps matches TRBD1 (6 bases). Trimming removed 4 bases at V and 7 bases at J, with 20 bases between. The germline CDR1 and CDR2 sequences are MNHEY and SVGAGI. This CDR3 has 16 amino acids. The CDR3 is CASSSSGGGRGQPQHF. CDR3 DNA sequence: TGTGCCAGCAGTTCCTCCGGAGGGGGGCGCGGGCAGCCCCAGCATTTT.

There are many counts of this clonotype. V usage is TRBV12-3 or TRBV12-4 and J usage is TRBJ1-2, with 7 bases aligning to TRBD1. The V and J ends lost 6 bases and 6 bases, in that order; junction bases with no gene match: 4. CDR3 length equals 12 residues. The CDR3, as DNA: TGTGCCAGCAGCCGACAGGGCGATGGCTACACCTTC. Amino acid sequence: CASSRQGDGYTF.

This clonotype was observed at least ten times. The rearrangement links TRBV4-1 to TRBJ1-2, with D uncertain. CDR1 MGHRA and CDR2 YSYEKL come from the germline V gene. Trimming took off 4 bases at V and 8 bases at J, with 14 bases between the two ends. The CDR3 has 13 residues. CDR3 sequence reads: CASSPTGQGGYTF. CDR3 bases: TGCGCCAGCAGCCCGACGGGCCAAGGAGGCTACACCTTC.

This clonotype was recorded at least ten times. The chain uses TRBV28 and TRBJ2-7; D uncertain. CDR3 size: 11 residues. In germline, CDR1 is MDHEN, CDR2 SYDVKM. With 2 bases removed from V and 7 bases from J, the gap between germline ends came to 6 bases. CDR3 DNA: TGTGCCAGCAGTTTACTAGGAGAGCAGTACGTC. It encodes CASSLLGEQYV.

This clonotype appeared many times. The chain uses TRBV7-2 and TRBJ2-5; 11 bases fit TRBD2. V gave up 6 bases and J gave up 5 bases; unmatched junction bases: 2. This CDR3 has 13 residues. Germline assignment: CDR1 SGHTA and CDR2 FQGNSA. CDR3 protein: CASRTSGEETQYF. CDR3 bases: TGTGCCAGCAGGACTAGCGGGGAGGAGACCCAGTACTTC.

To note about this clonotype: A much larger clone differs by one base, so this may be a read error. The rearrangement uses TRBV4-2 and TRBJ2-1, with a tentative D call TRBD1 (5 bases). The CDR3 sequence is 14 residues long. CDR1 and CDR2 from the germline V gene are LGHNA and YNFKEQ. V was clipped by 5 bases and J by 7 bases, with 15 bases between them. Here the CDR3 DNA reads TGTGCCAGCAGCAAAGCTGGGGCACTGAATGAGCAGTTCTTC. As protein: CASSKAGALNEQFF.

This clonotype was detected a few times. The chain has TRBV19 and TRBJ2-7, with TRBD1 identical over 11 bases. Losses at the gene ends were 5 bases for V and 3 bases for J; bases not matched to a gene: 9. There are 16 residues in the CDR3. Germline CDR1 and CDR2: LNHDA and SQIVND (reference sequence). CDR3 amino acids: CASSSRTGTGGYEQYF. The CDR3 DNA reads TGTGCCAGTAGTTCCCGGACCGGGACAGGGGGCTACGAGCAGTACTTC.

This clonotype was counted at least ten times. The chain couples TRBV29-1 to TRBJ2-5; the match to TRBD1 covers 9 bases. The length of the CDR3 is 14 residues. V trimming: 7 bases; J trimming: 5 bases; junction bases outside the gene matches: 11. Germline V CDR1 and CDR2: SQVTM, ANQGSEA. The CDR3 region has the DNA TGCAGCGGGCGCCTACAGGGGGCTCGGGAGACCCAGTACTTC. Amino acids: CSGRLQGARETQYF.

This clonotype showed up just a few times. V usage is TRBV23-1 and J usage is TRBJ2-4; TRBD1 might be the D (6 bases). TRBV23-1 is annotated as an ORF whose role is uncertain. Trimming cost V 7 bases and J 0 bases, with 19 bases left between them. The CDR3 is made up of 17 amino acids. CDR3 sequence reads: CASTNSRGQLAKNIQYF. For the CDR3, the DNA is TGCGCCAGCACTAACAGCCGGGGACAACTAGCCAAAAACATTCAGTACTTC.

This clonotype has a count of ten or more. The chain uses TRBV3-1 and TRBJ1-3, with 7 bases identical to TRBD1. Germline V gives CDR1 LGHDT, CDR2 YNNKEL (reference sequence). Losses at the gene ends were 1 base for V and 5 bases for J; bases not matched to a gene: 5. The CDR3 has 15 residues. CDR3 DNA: TGTGCCAGCAGCCAAGGAGGGGGCGTTAGAAACACCATATATTTT. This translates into CASSQGGGVRNTIYF.

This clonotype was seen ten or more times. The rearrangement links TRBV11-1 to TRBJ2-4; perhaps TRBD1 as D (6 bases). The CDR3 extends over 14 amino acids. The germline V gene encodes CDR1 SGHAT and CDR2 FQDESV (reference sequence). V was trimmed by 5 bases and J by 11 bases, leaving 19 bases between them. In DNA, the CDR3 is TGTGCCAGCAGCCCTACCCGGGACACGGACTTTCAGTACTTC. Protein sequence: CASSPTRDTDFQYF.

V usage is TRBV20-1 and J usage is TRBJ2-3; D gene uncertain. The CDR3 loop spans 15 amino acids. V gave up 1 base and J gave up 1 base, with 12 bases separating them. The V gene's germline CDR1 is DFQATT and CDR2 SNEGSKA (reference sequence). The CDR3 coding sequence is TGCAGTGCTAGAGGTACCTACGGAGGCACAGATACGCAGTATTTT. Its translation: CSARGTYGGTDTQYF.

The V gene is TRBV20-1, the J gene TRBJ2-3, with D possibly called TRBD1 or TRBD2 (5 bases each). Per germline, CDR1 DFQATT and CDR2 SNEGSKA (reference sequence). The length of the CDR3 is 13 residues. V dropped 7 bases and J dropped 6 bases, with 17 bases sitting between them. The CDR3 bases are TGCAGTGGGGGCCGCGGGCTAGGGGATACGCAGTATTTT. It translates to CSGGRGLGDTQYF.

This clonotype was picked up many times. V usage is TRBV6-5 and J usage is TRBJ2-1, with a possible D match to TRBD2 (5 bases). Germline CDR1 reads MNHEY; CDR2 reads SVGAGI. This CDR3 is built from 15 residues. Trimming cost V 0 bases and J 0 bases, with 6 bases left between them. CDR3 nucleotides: TGTGCCAGCAGTTACTCGGGGAGCTCCTACAATGAGCAGTTCTTC. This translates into CASSYSGSSYNEQFF.